A selection of T cell receptor beta chains follows, all from one sample in a study of post-analysis software for immune sequencing data. TCRdb re-called the PCR reads with MiXCR, one entry per CDR3 protein. The sample lists approximately 690,000 distinct CDR3 sequences; roughly three fifths were seen once. Sequenced: blood. Receptor source: a girl aged 2 to 9 with multiple sclerosis. The CDR3 runs from the conserved cysteine through the conserved F or W. Fields, in order: clone size, V gene, J gene, D gene, CDR3 DNA, CDR3 protein. A D gene is named only where the DNA matches it firmly. Not every row has a clone size; where given, it reads once, few, many or a size class.

clone_size: NA; v_call: TRBV14; j_call: TRBJ2-1; d_call: NA; cdr3_nt: TGTGCCAGCAGCCCCTTAACGAAAAATGAGCAGTTCTTC; cdr3_aa: CASSPLTKNEQFF
clone_size: NA; v_call: TRBV20-1; j_call: TRBJ1-5; d_call: TRBD1; cdr3_nt: TGCAGTGCTAGAGGGGACAGGGAGCAGCCCCAGCATTTT; cdr3_aa: CSARGDREQPQHF
clone_size: NA; v_call: TRBV12-3/TRBV12-4; j_call: TRBJ2-5; d_call: NA; cdr3_nt: TGTGCCAGCAGTTTAGGTGACGGGGTTGGACAAGAGACCCAGTACTTC; cdr3_aa: CASSLGDGVGQETQYF
clone_size: NA; v_call: TRBV7-2; j_call: TRBJ1-1; d_call: NA; cdr3_nt: TGTGCCAGCAGCTCCGGACGTCATTTTGGGAACACTGAAGTTTTCTTT; cdr3_aa: CASSSGRHFGNTEVFF
clone_size: NA; v_call: TRBV6-5; j_call: TRBJ1-4; d_call: TRBD1; cdr3_nt: TGTGCCAGCAGTTACATAGGACAGGGGGCGGGAATAGGGGAAAAACTGTTTTTT; cdr3_aa: CASSYIGQGAGIGEKLFF
clone_size: few; v_call: TRBV20-1; j_call: TRBJ1-1; d_call: TRBD1; cdr3_nt: TGCAGTGCTAGACGGAGGGACAGGTACACTGAAGCTTTCTTT; cdr3_aa: CSARRRDRYTEAFF
clone_size: NA; v_call: TRBV29-1; j_call: TRBJ2-5; d_call: NA; cdr3_nt: TGCAGCGGGGGGCAAGAGACCCAGTACTTC; cdr3_aa: CSGGQETQYF
clone_size: few; v_call: TRBV5-5; j_call: TRBJ2-1; d_call: NA; cdr3_nt: TGTGCCAGCAGCCTTCTCAGGGAGAGCTCCTACAATGAGCAGTTCTTC; cdr3_aa: CASSLLRESSYNEQFF
clone_size: NA; v_call: TRBV5-6; j_call: TRBJ1-2; d_call: NA; cdr3_nt: TGTGCCAGCAGCGGGAACAACTATGGCTACACCTTC; cdr3_aa: CASSGNNYGYTF
clone_size: NA; v_call: TRBV6-6; j_call: TRBJ1-5; d_call: NA; cdr3_nt: TGTGCCAGCAGCTTAGTATCGACAGGAAAATATCAGCCCCAGCATTTT; cdr3_aa: CASSLVSTGKYQPQHF